These 26 T cell receptor beta chains were all obtained from the same sample, sequenced in a study of response to subunit inactivated influenza vaccine. TCRdb re-called the RT-PCR reads through MiXCR, storing one row per CDR3 protein. Of about 610,000 distinct CDR3 sequences in the sample, around 15% were seen once. Source: PBMCs from blood, taken less than 13 days after vaccination. These receptors were taken from a man aged 45-60 years who received an inactivated influenza vaccine.

This clonotype came up a few times. The V and J genes are TRBV5-1 and TRBJ1-2; the D is unclear. Germline CDR1 and CDR2: SGHRS and YFSETQ. V was pared by 4 bases and J by 0 bases, with 10 bases between. This CDR3 is 14 amino acids long. The CDR3 bases are TGCGCCAGCAGCACCGACGGCACTAACTATGGCTACACCTTC. It translates to CASSTDGTNYGYTF.

V is TRBV20-1 and J is TRBJ2-7; 10 bases map to TRBD2. V lost 7 bases, J lost 3 bases, and 12 bases stayed unmatched. The germline V gene has CDR1 DFQATT and CDR2 SNEGSKA (reference sequence). CDR3 length equals 15 residues. The CDR3 DNA is TGCAGTGTACGGACTAGCGGATCCCTCGGCTACGAGCAGTACTTC. Its protein is CSVRTSGSLGYEQYF.

This clonotype was recorded a few times. This chain uses TRBV5-1 with TRBJ2-2; 10 bases map to TRBD1. Germline assignment: CDR1 SGHRS and CDR2 YFSETQ. The length of the CDR3 is 15 residues. After removal of 3 bases from V and 4 bases from J, the junction contained 3 bases not matched to a gene. The DNA of the CDR3 is TGCGCCAGCAGCTCAGGACAGGGGGTCACCGGGGAGCTGTTTTTT. Translation gives CASSSGQGVTGELFF. Complete variable domain (other parts from reference TRBV5-1 and TRBJ2-2): KAGVTQTPRYLIKTRGQQVTLSCSPISGHRSVSWYQQTPGQGLQFLFEYFSETQRNKGNFPGRFSGRQFSNSRSEMNVSTLELGDSALYLCASSSGQGVTGELFFGEGSRLTVL.

J is TRBJ2-7 and V is TRBV21-1; the table's D call TRBD2 went unverified against the DNA. TRBV21-1 corresponds to a pseudogene. The CDR3 has 15 residues. CDR3: CAIALDWDLIYEQYF. The CDR3 coding sequence is TGTGCAATAGCCCTCGACTGGGACTTAATCTACGAGCAGTACTTC.

This clonotype showed up just a few times. V is TRBV5-1 and J is TRBJ2-3; 9 nucleotides agree with TRBD2. From germline, CDR1 is SGHRS and CDR2 YFSETQ. V lost 0 bases and J lost 10; bases outside the gene matches: 9. The CDR3 spans 15 residues. The CDR3 here is CASSLEASGTNPQYF. Written as DNA, the CDR3 is TGCGCCAGCAGCTTGGAGGCTAGCGGGACTAACCCGCAGTATTTT.

This clonotype was detected only a few times. The V and J genes are TRBV4-1 and TRBJ2-7; 7 positions match TRBD2. With 4 bases clipped from V and 2 bases from J, the junction kept 8 bases outside the gene matches. Per the germline V gene, CDR1 is MGHRA and CDR2 is YSYEKL. This CDR3 is built from 15 residues. The CDR3 protein is CASSLRGGATYEQYF. The DNA of the CDR3 is TGCGCCAGCAGCCTCCGCGGGGGTGCAACCTACGAGCAGTACTTC.

This clonotype was seen many times. The chain joins TRBV28 to TRBJ2-2; TRBD1 matches at 8 bases. The length of the CDR3 is 16 residues. Unmatched junction bases numbered 6, after V lost 5 bases and J lost 1 base. The V gene's germline CDR1 is MDHEN and CDR2 SYDVKM. The CDR3 DNA sequence: TGTGCCAGCAGTGCATTGGGACAGGTGAACACCGGGGAGCTGTTTTTT. It translates to CASSALGQVNTGELFF.

This chain uses TRBV5-4 with TRBJ2-3, with 11 bases that match TRBD2. Germline CDR1 is SGHNT and CDR2 is YYREEE (reference sequence). The CDR3 length is 16 residues. The junction had 12 bases not matched to a gene; V was cut back by 4 bases and J by 8 bases. CDR3 nucleotides: TGTGCCAGCAGCCCAGGGACTAGCGGATCCTTTGGTACGCAGTATTTT. This codes for CASSPGTSGSFGTQYF.

The sample holds many counts of this clonotype. The rearrangement joins TRBV2 to TRBJ2-1, with 8 positions matching TRBD1. This CDR3 contains 15 residues. J lost 6 bases, V lost 4 bases, and 8 bases had no gene match. CDR1 is SNHLY, CDR2 FYNNEI, per germline. The CDR3, as DNA: TGTGCCAGCAGTGGGCAGGGGGCGCCGGGCAATGAGCAGTTCTTC. It specifies CASSGQGAPGNEQFF.

The chain carries TRBV4-2 and TRBJ2-7; 8 bases line up with TRBD1. Germline loops: CDR1 LGHNA, CDR2 YNFKEQ. The V and J ends lost 0 bases and 3 bases, in that order; junction bases with no gene match: 10. The CDR3 has 17 amino acids. CDR3 in amino acids: CASSQEGLSGTGYEQYF. As DNA, the CDR3 is TGTGCCAGCAGCCAAGAGGGTTTGTCGGGGACAGGCTACGAGCAGTACTTC.

This chain joins TRBV20-1 and TRBJ1-6; the D gene is possibly TRBD1 (6 bases). The CDR3 totals 12 residues. With 7 bases removed from V and 7 bases from J, the gap between germline ends came to 11 bases. Germline-derived CDR1 and CDR2 are DFQATT and SNEGSKA (reference sequence). The CDR3 DNA is TGCAGTGGGGAGCAGGGGAATTCACCCCTCCACTTT. Translated, it gives CSGEQGNSPLHF.

The CDR3, as DNA: TGCAGTGCTAGAGTCCCGGGGGCCAGGTCCTACAATGAGCAGTTCTTC. It is translated as CSARVPGARSYNEQFF. The V call is TRBV20-1, the J call TRBJ2-1; D is tentatively TRBD1 or TRBD2 (6 bases each). CDR1 DFQATT and CDR2 SNEGSKA come from the germline V gene (reference sequence). The CDR3 contains 16 residues. Trimming shortened V by 1 base and J by 1 base, and 14 bases separated the two germline ends.

This clonotype was seen repeatedly, ten times or more. The J gene is TRBJ2-1, the V gene TRBV7-2; 8 bases map to TRBD2. The CDR3 has 17 residues. J was trimmed by 4 bases and V by 1 base; bases with no gene match: 9. Germline values: CDR1 SGHTA, CDR2 FQGNSA. The CDR3 sequence: CASSLVSTSGRYNEQFF. The CDR3, as DNA: TGTGCCAGCAGCTTAGTTTCCACTAGCGGTCGTTACAATGAGCAGTTCTTC. Filled out from reference TRBV7-2 and TRBJ2-1, the complete variable domain reads GAGVSQSPSNKVTEKGKDVELRCDPISGHTALYWYRQSLGQGLEFLIYFQGNSAPDKSGLPSDRFSAERTGGSVSTLTIQRTQQEDSAVYLCASSLVSTSGRYNEQFFGPGTRLTVL.

This clonotype occurred a few times. The chain has TRBV24-1 and TRBJ2-5, with D possibly called TRBD1 or TRBD2 (6 bases each). CDR1 is KGHDR, CDR2 SFDVKD, per germline. The CDR3 covers 14 residues. V lost 9 bases, J lost 6 bases, and 19 bases lay in between. The CDR3 coding sequence is TGTGCCACCCCGGGGGCGTCAATTATAAAGACCCAGTACTTC. It codes for CATPGASIIKTQYF.

The rearrangement joins TRBV6-2 or TRBV6-3 to TRBJ2-7; 15 positions match TRBD2. The germline CDR1 and CDR2 sequences are MNHEY and SVGEGT. The CDR3 covers 15 residues. Trimming removed 10 bases from V and 3 bases from J; junction bases left unmatched: 7. The CDR3 spells CAIAGTSGRFYEQYF. As DNA, the CDR3 is TGTGCCATTGCCGGGACTAGCGGGAGGTTCTACGAGCAGTACTTC.

The genes are TRBV9 and TRBJ2-1; the match to TRBD2 covers 8 bases. CDR3 length equals 15 residues. Germline V gene sequence: CDR1 SGDLS, CDR2 YYNGEE. The J segment lost 5 bases and the V segment lost 4 bases, leaving 8 bases of the junction unmatched. CDR3 DNA: TGTGCCAGCAGCCTAGGGACTAGATACGACAATGAGCAGTTCTTC. Protein sequence: CASSLGTRYDNEQFF.

In its sample, this clonotype was seen a few times. The rearrangement joins TRBV4-2 to TRBJ1-2; TRBD1 might be the D (5 bases). The CDR3 runs to 13 residues. The V gene's germline CDR1 is LGHNA and CDR2 YNFKEQ. The V gene lost 0 bases and the J gene lost 8 bases, with 10 bases spanning the gap. Here the CDR3 DNA reads TGTGCCAGCAGCCAAGACCTGAAGGGGGGCTACACCTTC. Translated: CASSQDLKGGYTF.

This clonotype was seen a few times. V gene TRBV11-2 combines with J gene TRBJ2-3; a weak D match, TRBD2 (6 bases). The germline gives CDR1 SGHAT, CDR2 FQNNGV. The CDR3 runs 15 residues. The V end was cut by 1 base, the J end by 2 bases, with 10 bases between. Here the CDR3 DNA reads TGTGCCAGCAGCTTAGCGGCGGGGAACACAGATACGCAGTATTTT. Translated: CASSLAAGNTDTQYF. The variable domain in full, completed from reference TRBV11-2 and TRBJ2-3, reads EAGVAQSPRYKIIEKRQSVAFWCNPISGHATLYWYQQILGQGPKLLIQFQNNGVVDDSQLPKDRFSAERLKGVDSTLKIQPAKLEDSAVYLCASSLAAGNTDTQYFGPGTRLTVL.

This clonotype was detected many times. The chain recombines TRBV6-5 with TRBJ2-1, with a tentative D call TRBD2 (6 bases). V lost 0 bases, J lost 9 bases, and 12 bases lay in between. Germline CDR1 MNHEY, CDR2 SVGAGI. The length of the CDR3 is 14 residues. This CDR3 is CASSYSKASAEQFF. The CDR3 DNA reads TGTGCCAGCAGTTACTCGAAGGCTAGCGCTGAGCAGTTCTTC.

This clonotype came up many times. The rearrangement uses TRBV28 and TRBJ2-7; 8 bases map to TRBD2. The junction had 8 bases not matched to a gene; V was cut back by 2 bases and J by 2 bases. The CDR3 is made up of 16 amino acids. Germline assignment: CDR1 MDHEN and CDR2 SYDVKM. The CDR3, as DNA: TGTGCCAGCAGTTTACGATGGACTAGCAGAGCCTACGAGCAGTACTTC. As protein: CASSLRWTSRAYEQYF.

This clonotype has more than one count but fewer than ten. The chain links TRBV28 to TRBJ1-1; TRBD1 matches 9 bases. Looked up from germline, CDR1 is MDHEN and CDR2 is SYDVKM. V shed 4 bases, J shed 1 base, and the junction held 13 bases outside the gene matches. The CDR3 totals 18 residues. The CDR3 reads CASSSQTQRTGANTEAFF. The DNA for the CDR3 is TGTGCCAGCAGTTCCCAAACCCAACGGACAGGGGCGAACACTGAAGCTTTCTTT.

This sequence joins TRBV2 and TRBJ2-2, with D possibly being TRBD2 (5 bases). The CDR3 runs to 13 residues. Germline lookup yields CDR1 SNHLY and CDR2 FYNNEI. Trimming left V 6 bases short and J 8 bases short, with 13 bases between. The CDR3 DNA is TGTGCCAGCAGGGACTGGACCACTGGGGAGCTGTTTTTT. This gives the protein CASRDWTTGELFF.

This clonotype appeared a few times. V and J are TRBV20-1 and TRBJ1-2; possible D gene TRBD1, 6 bases. CDR1 and CDR2 from the germline V gene are DFQATT and SNEGSKA (reference sequence). With 2 bases removed from V and 7 bases from J, the gap between germline ends came to 14 bases. The CDR3 totals 13 residues. The CDR3 DNA sequence: TGCAGTGCTAGACAGGGGTCTCAAAGTGGCTACACCTTC. It codes for CSARQGSQSGYTF.

This clonotype has a count of ten or more. The chain links TRBV14 to TRBJ2-1; unclear D gene. V dropped 4 bases and J dropped 0 bases, with 13 bases sitting between them. This CDR3 spans 16 amino acids. Germline-derived CDR1 and CDR2 are SGHDN and FVKESK. The CDR3 sequence is CASSLSLYSSYNEQFF. In nucleotides, the CDR3 is TGTGCCAGCAGCCTTTCCCTATACAGCTCCTACAATGAGCAGTTCTTC.

This clonotype was picked up a small number of times. V is TRBV18 and J is TRBJ1-2; D perhaps matches TRBD1 (6 bases). This CDR3 has 15 residues. Trimming removed 3 bases at V and 4 bases at J, with 15 bases between. Germline lookup yields CDR1 KGHSH and CDR2 LQKENI. CDR3 in amino acids: CASSPGAGHGYGYTF. In DNA, the CDR3 is TGTGCCAGCTCACCGGGGGCAGGGCATGGCTATGGCTACACCTTC.

This chain connects TRBV3-1 to TRBJ2-1; D unclear. The germline V and J ends were trimmed by 0 bases and 11 bases, with 8 bases remaining between them. CDR1 is LGHDT and CDR2 is YNNKEL in the germline V gene (reference sequence). The CDR3 length is 12 residues. CDR3: CASSQEQRQQFF. The DNA of the CDR3 is TGTGCCAGCAGCCAAGAACAACGTCAGCAGTTCTTC.